One sample yielded the 21 T cell receptor beta chains listed below, sequenced in a study of resident and recirculating memory T cells in vitiligo. The assay was immunoSEQ multiplex PCR, and TCRdb's table has in-frame clones only and misses some. The data hold 75,000 to 85,000 clones, with about 90% observed a single time. The material sequenced was blood. These receptors all stem from a male donor with vitiligo.

Comment on this clone: One end of the junction fails to match germline, which may point to a read error. V and J are TRBV5-1 and TRBJ1-2, with TRBD1 identical over 8 bases. This CDR3 comprises 14 residues. Germline V gene lookup returns CDR1 SGHRS and CDR2 YFSETQ. The CDR3 DNA follows: TGCGCCAGCAGCCCTTCAGGGGACAGGTTTCCTCCACTCTTC. It yields the protein CASSPSGDRFPPLF.

The V and J genes are TRBV7-9 and TRBJ2-7, with D possibly TRBD1 on 5 matching bases. The CDR3 loop spans 12 amino acids. Germline V gene lookup returns CDR1 SEHNR and CDR2 FQNEAQ (reference sequence). Trimming stripped 1 base from V and 5 bases from J, with 6 bases between. The CDR3 is CASSLVRDEQYF. CDR3 coding DNA: TGTGCCAGCAGCTTAGTCAGGGACGAGCAGTACTTC.

This chain joins TRBV18 and TRBJ2-5; a possible D gene is TRBD1 (6 bases). CDR1 and CDR2 from the germline V gene are KGHSH and LQKENI. The V and J ends lost 3 bases and 3 bases respectively, with 11 bases between them. This CDR3 has 14 residues. This CDR3 reads CASSPGTQKETQYF. The CDR3, as DNA: TGTGCCAGCTCACCGGGGACACAAAAAGAGACCCAGTACTTC.

This clone was picked up one time. The chain couples TRBV4-1 to TRBJ2-3; 7 bases are shared with TRBD2. Unmatched junction bases numbered 8, after V lost 2 bases and J lost 9 bases. From germline, CDR1 is MGHRA and CDR2 YSYEKL. There are 14 residues in the CDR3. This chain's CDR3 is CASSQPREGRTQYF. As DNA, the CDR3 is TGCGCCAGCAGCCAACCGAGGGAGGGAAGGACGCAGTATTTT.

The rearrangement joins TRBV7-2 to TRBJ2-7; the match to TRBD2 covers 7 bases. CDR1 and CDR2 from the germline V gene are SGHTA and FQGNSA. This CDR3 has 16 residues. The trim removed 3 bases at V and 10 bases at J, leaving 18 bases unmatched. The CDR3, as DNA: TGTGCCAGCAGCTTCAACAGACGGGCTTCAAGCGGGATTCAGTACTTC. Its protein is CASSFNRRASSGIQYF.

The chain has TRBV5-1 and TRBJ2-1; 8 nucleotides match TRBD1. J gave up 8 bases and V 2 bases, and 9 bases lay outside the gene matches. CDR1 is SGHRS and CDR2 is YFSETQ in the germline V gene. The CDR3 is made up of 15 amino acids. As DNA, the CDR3 is TGCGCCAGCAGCTTCGTGGTGCAGGGGGCTTATGAGCAGTTCTTC. Protein product: CASSFVVQGAYEQFF.

The V and J genes are TRBV9 and TRBJ2-1; TRBD2 agrees at 8 bases. Germline CDR1 is SGDLS and CDR2 is YYNGEE. The CDR3 has 15 residues. V was pared by 4 bases and J by 7 bases, with 10 bases of the junction left unmatched. The CDR3, as DNA: TGTGCCAGCAGCCACTCGGGAGGGCCTGGAAATGAGCAGTTCTTC. This translates into CASSHSGGPGNEQFF.

V gene TRBV30 combines with J gene TRBJ2-7, with D maybe TRBD1 (5 bases). The CDR3 contains 11 residues. V lost 3 bases and J 3 bases, leaving 6 bases between the germline ends. Germline values: CDR1 GTSNPN, CDR2 SVGIG (reference sequence). The CDR3 region is CAWRTVYEQYF. CDR3 DNA: TGTGCCTGGAGGACAGTCTACGAGCAGTACTTC.

The V gene is TRBV11-1, the J gene TRBJ2-7; 11 nucleotides agree with TRBD1. The CDR3 has 16 residues. After removal of 0 bases from V and 1 base from J, the junction contained 2 bases not matched to a gene. CDR1 is SGHAT, CDR2 FQDESV, per germline (reference sequence). CDR3 residues: CASSLAGTGGSYEQYF. CDR3 nucleotide sequence: TGTGCCAGCAGCTTAGCTGGGACAGGGGGTTCCTACGAGCAGTACTTC.

The CDR3 protein is CASSKGEGTYNEQFF. For the CDR3, the DNA is TGTGCCAGCTCAAAAGGGGAGGGTACCTACAATGAGCAGTTCTTC. The V call is TRBV18, the J call TRBJ2-1; 7 positions match TRBD2. This CDR3 comprises 15 residues. Germline loops: CDR1 KGHSH, CDR2 LQKENI. Trimming removed 5 bases from V and 2 bases from J; junction bases left unmatched: 6.

The V gene is TRBV5-1, the J gene TRBJ2-3, with TRBD2 identical over 8 bases. Trimming removed 0 bases from V and 1 base from J; junction bases left unmatched: 4. The CDR3 loop spans 16 amino acids. Germline values: CDR1 SGHRS, CDR2 YFSETQ. CDR3 sequence reads: CASSLGDSGGTDTQYF. DNA of the CDR3: TGCGCCAGCAGCTTGGGTGATAGCGGGGGCACAGATACGCAGTATTTT.

V is TRBV5-1 and J is TRBJ2-1, with TRBD2 matching over 11 bases. The CDR3 runs to 17 residues. V dropped 3 bases and J dropped 2; count of bases not matched to a gene: 7. Germline-derived CDR1 and CDR2 are SGHRS and YFSETQ. The CDR3 spells CASSYSLAGGTYNEQFF. CDR3 sequence (DNA): TGCGCCAGCAGCTATTCGCTAGCGGGAGGCACCTACAATGAGCAGTTCTTC.

This chain uses TRBV11-2 with TRBJ1-5; 9 nucleotides match TRBD1. The junction had 6 bases not matched to a gene; V was cut back by 5 bases and J by 4 bases. CDR3 length: 15 residues. CDR1 SGHAT and CDR2 FQNNGV come from the germline V gene. The CDR3 coding sequence is TGTGCCAGCAGCCTGAGGACAGGGGATAATCAGCCCCAGCATTTT. It codes for CASSLRTGDNQPQHF.

This chain links TRBV9 with TRBJ2-3; 7 bases line up with TRBD2. Germline V gene lookup returns CDR1 SGDLS and CDR2 YYNGEE. This CDR3 has 14 residues. V trimming: 2 bases; J trimming: 2 bases; junction bases outside the gene matches: 2. The CDR3 reads CASSVWDYTDTQYF. The CDR3 DNA sequence: TGTGCCAGCAGCGTGTGGGACTACACAGATACGCAGTATTTT.

V gene TRBV30 combines with J gene TRBJ1-2; possible D gene TRBD1, 5 bases. Germline CDR1 reads GTSNPN; CDR2 reads SVGIG (reference sequence). Trimming left V 4 bases short and J 7 bases short, with 13 bases between. This CDR3 has 12 residues. The CDR3 spells CAWTLGGGGYTF. DNA for the CDR3: TGTGCCTGGACCCTGGGGGGGGGTGGCTACACCTTC.

This chain uses TRBV28 with TRBJ2-2; TRBD1 matches at 9 bases. Germline-derived CDR1 and CDR2 are MDHEN and SYDVKM. V was pared by 7 bases and J by 6 bases, with 12 bases of the junction left unmatched. This CDR3 contains 16 residues. The CDR3 DNA reads TGTGCCAGCAAATTCCCTCCGGGACAGGGCGCCGGGGAGCTGTTTTTT. Its protein is CASKFPPGQGAGELFF.

This CDR3 is CASSQIRGNNQPQHF. DNA of the CDR3: TGCGCCAGCAGCCAAATCCGGGGGAACAATCAGCCCCAGCATTTT. The rearrangement joins TRBV4-1 to TRBJ1-5; TRBD1 is a possible D gene (5 bases). V was pared by 2 bases and J by 3 bases, with 11 bases between. From germline, CDR1 is MGHRA and CDR2 YSYEKL. This CDR3 comprises 15 residues.

The rearrangement uses TRBV29-1 and TRBJ2-2; TRBD2 matches 9 bases. V was pared by 3 bases and J by 6 bases, with 8 bases of the junction left unmatched. Germline loops: CDR1 SQVTM, CDR2 ANQGSEA. The CDR3 spans 15 residues. In nucleotides, the CDR3 is TGCAGCGTTGAGGGGGGCGGGAGGGCCCCCGGGGAGCTGTTTTTT. This sequence encodes CSVEGGGRAPGELFF.

The chain joins TRBV4-1 to TRBJ1-3, with D hard to call. The length of the CDR3 is 15 residues. V dropped 4 bases and J dropped 4 bases, with 14 bases sitting between them. Germline V gives CDR1 MGHRA, CDR2 YSYEKL. CDR3 protein: CASSPRTRVGNTIYF. The CDR3 DNA reads TGCGCCAGCAGCCCGAGAACTCGAGTGGGAAACACCATATATTTT.

The chain recombines TRBV7-6 with TRBJ1-1; tentative D call: TRBD1 (5 bases). The CDR3 runs to 18 residues. Germline CDR1 SGHVS, CDR2 FNYEAQ. V dropped 7 bases and J dropped 2 bases, with 26 bases sitting between them. CDR3 in DNA: TGTGCCAGCACCCAACTCCAGGGTAGTCTGGGGAAAAACACTGAAGCTTTCTTT. This sequence encodes CASTQLQGSLGKNTEAFF. Complete variable domain (other parts from reference TRBV7-6 and TRBJ1-1): GAGVSQSPRYKVTKRGQDVALRCDPISGHVSLYWYRQALGQGPEFLTYFNYEAQQDKSGLPNDRFSAERPEGSISTLTIQRTEQRDSAMYRCASTQLQGSLGKNTEAFFGQGTRLTVV.

The V and J genes are TRBV7-2 and TRBJ1-1, with 8 bases fitting TRBD1. CDR1 and CDR2 (germline): SGHTA, FQGNSA. The trim removed 7 bases at V and 11 bases at J, leaving 15 bases unmatched. This CDR3 contains 14 residues. DNA for the CDR3: TGTGCCAGCACCCCTAGCCCGGACAGGGTTGCGGCTTTCTTT. Amino acids: CASTPSPDRVAAFF.